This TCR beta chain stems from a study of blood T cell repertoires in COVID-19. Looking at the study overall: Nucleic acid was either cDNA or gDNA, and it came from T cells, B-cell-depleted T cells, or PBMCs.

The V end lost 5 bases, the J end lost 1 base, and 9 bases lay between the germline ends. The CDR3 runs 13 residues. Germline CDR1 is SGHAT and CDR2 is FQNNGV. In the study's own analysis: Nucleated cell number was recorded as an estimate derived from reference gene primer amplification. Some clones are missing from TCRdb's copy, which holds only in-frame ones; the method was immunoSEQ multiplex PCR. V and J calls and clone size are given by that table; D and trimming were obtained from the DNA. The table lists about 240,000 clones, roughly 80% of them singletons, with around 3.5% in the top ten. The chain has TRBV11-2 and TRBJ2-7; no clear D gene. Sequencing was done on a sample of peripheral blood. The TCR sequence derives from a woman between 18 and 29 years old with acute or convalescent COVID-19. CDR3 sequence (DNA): TGTGCCAGCAGCCCCACAGTTTCCTACGAGCAGTACTTC. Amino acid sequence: CASSPTVSYEQYF.